This paragraph reports one TCR beta chain. This clone's antigen is unknown. No base quality values were provided; no much bigger clone lies one nucleotide off. For bulk TCRbeta sequencing, genomic DNA was extracted from tumor biopsies or peripheral blood, and input amounts ranged from about 616 ng to 6,500 ng. Every patient was a poor candidate for surgical resection and had histologically proven advanced or metastatic basal or squamous cell carcinoma. The basal cell carcinoma cohort comprised fewer than twelve patients, of whom roughly 8 had bulk tumor TCR sequencing. The immunoSEQ platform was used to carry out deep TCRbeta sequencing. In the original analysis: Only productive rearrangements were exported from the immunoSEQ Analyzer for further analysis. T cell phenotypes were assigned to bulk TCRbeta clonotypes by matching the clonotypes to single-cell RNA+TCR-seq clones with the same TCRbeta sequence. Clone enrichment in tumor was computed as tumor frequency divided by PBMC frequency from bulk TCR sequencing. GLIPH was used to group TCRs into specificity groups, clusters of distinct TCRs likely recognizing common antigens via shared CDR3 motifs. TCRdb took this table from immuneACCESS and kept in-frame rearrangements with V and J called. Such tables lack part of the clones; where checked against another copy, unresolved V genes explain under half of the gap, and the rest is unexplained. That table furnishes V, J and clone size, whereas the DNA furnished D and trimming. The sample table holds some 18,000 clones, of which roughly 80% were seen once. The ten largest clonotypes hold 25% of the sample.

These data come from a study of T cells in tumors after PD-1 blockade (dated by TCRdb to the late 2010s). Regarding the research as a whole: Patients were excluded if they had prior checkpoint blockade, use of systemic immunosuppressants, or recent radiotherapy or other anti-cancer therapy within 4 weeks. Treatment consisted of either cemiplimab 350 mg every 2 weeks or pembrolizumab 200 mg every 3 weeks. A subset of patients also received ongoing daily vismodegib 150 mg during anti-PD-1 treatment. Peripheral blood samples averaged approximately 100,000 TCR templates (range roughly 21,000-270,000) and 35,000 to 40,000 unique clonotypes. Using site-matched tumors from BCC or SCC patients sampled before and after anti-PD-1 therapy, the study carried out paired single-cell RNA and TCR sequencing. Bulk TCR sequencing was performed on roughly nine peripheral blood samples from about five patients to compare blood and tumor clonotypes. Clinical response was assessed using RECIST version 1.1.

CDR1 is given as SGDLS and CDR2 as YYNGEE, both from the germline V gene. V is pared back by 1 base and J by 1 base, with 11 bases lying between the germline termini. Including cysteine and phenylalanine, the CDR3 has 15 amino acids. Only the CDR3 DNA is retained, 45 bases long and in frame from the first base. Overall study outcomes, separate from this receptor: Roughly two fifths of tumor TCR clonotypes were detected in blood, and some novel exhausted tumor clones were observed in pre-treatment blood, which was taken as suggesting peripheral recruitment. Where the novel T cell clones came from was not determined, and possible sources could include lymphoid organs or rare unexpanded clones inside the tumor or in the tumor periphery.

The sequence is built from TRBV9 and TRBJ1-1, and perhaps TRBD1 as D gene, on 6 matching bases. Sequences were derived from PBMCs, sampled after anti-PD-1 therapy. This receptor was identified in a human donor with advanced basal cell or squamous cell carcinoma (not recorded which). This receptor carries the CDR3 CASSVMGAENTEAFF. At the DNA level, the sequence is TGTGCCAGCAGCGTAATGGGGGCCGAGAACACTGAAGCTTTCTTT.